This T cell receptor beta chain comes out of a study of T cells in Graves' hyperthyroidism and ophthalmopathy. Overall study results and limits: In simple terms, a model built on 13 V-J features told ophthalmopathy apart from stable hyperthyroidism.

Trimming took off 8 bases at V and 6 bases at J, with 19 bases between the two ends. CDR1 is SEHNR, CDR2 FQNEAQ, per germline (reference sequence). The CDR3 consists of 14 residues. Recently diagnosed hyperthyroidism of less than 2 months' duration affected patients aged 18 to 65. Uncontrolled infection, other autoimmune disease, pregnancy and lactation each barred patients from inclusion. The source of the PBMCs was 10 ml of fresh peripheral blood. This clonotype occurred many times. What it binds is unknown. TCR beta CDR3 region amplification was performed from RNA transcripts. HTBI primers were employed in a first-round RT-PCR of the TCR CDR3. TCRdb re-called the multiplex PCR reads with MiXCR, one entry per CDR3 protein. This sample has about 360,000 distinct CDR3 sequences, with about 19% found just once.

This clonotype was sampled from a woman under 30 with Graves' hyperthyroidism. The rearrangement joins TRBV7-9 to TRBJ1-2, with D perhaps matching TRBD1 (5 bases). The sequencing sample was made of blood. The CDR3 protein is CASQLPGNIHGYTF. The CDR3 bases are TGTGCCAGCCAGCTCCCAGGGAACATCCATGGCTACACCTTC.